These T cell receptor beta chains were read from a single sample in a study of hypomethylating agent response in myelodysplastic syndrome. Repertoires were generated with immunoSEQ multiplex PCR, while TCRdb's copy carries only in-frame clones and drops some. This table has around 2,000 clones, around 86% appearing once. Specimen: bone marrow, collected before or after starting hypomethylating agent treatment for myelodysplastic syndrome (not recorded which). The receptors come from a human donor with myelodysplastic syndrome. CDR3s include the opening cysteine and the closing phenylalanine or tryptophan. Each record gives: J gene, V gene, D gene, clone size, CDR3 DNA, CDR3 protein. A D gene is named only where the DNA matches it firmly. A clone size is listed for some rows: how often the clone was seen (once, few, many), or a class if it is expanded.

TRBJ1-2 TRBV6-7 TRBD1 NA TGTGCCAGCAGTTCCGGGACAGGGGGCATTGGCTACACCTTC CASSSGTGGIGYTF
TRBJ2-5 TRBV5-8 NA NA TGTGCCAGCAGCCCCCTTGACCCCCGGAGGTCCATCCAAGAGACCCAGTACTTC CASSPLDPRRSIQETQYF
TRBJ1-2 TRBV28 NA NA TGTGCCAGCAGAAGAGCCCAACTTGCTGATGGCTACACCTTC CASRRAQLADGYTF
TRBJ1-4 TRBV20-1 NA NA TGCAGTGCTAGACAGGATGAAAAACTGTTTTTT CSARQDEKLFF
TRBJ1-5 TRBV6-1 NA NA TGTGCCAGCAGTGTCACAGGGATCAATCAGCCCCAGCATTTT CASSVTGINQPQHF
TRBJ2-6 TRBV7-9 NA NA TGTGCCAGCAGCTTCGGAGGGGCTGGGGCCAACGTCCTGACTTTC CASSFGGAGANVLTF
TRBJ2-7 TRBV6-1 TRBD2 NA TGTGCCAGCAGTGAAGGGACTAGCGGCTCCTACGAGCAGTACTTC CASSEGTSGSYEQYF
TRBJ2-3 TRBV29-1 TRBD2 NA TGCAGCGTTGAATCGGGGGGAGATACGCAGTATTTT CSVESGGDTQYF
TRBJ2-6 TRBV6-6 TRBD2 NA TGTGCCAGCAGTTACGGTGGGGGGGGAGCCAACGTCCTGACTTTC CASSYGGGGANVLTF
TRBJ1-3 TRBV18 NA NA TGTGCCAGCTCACGCGGGGATACCTTATATTTT CASSRGDTLYF
TRBJ1-1 TRBV4-2 TRBD1 few TGTGCCAGCAGCCCAGCCAGGGGGCGGAATACTGAAGCTTTCTTT CASSPARGRNTEAFF
TRBJ2-2 TRBV9 NA once TGTGCCAGCAGCGTAGGCACCGGGGAGCTGTTTTTT CASSVGTGELFF
TRBJ2-7 TRBV19 NA NA TGTGCCAGTAGCCCCCCGGGGCAGACACTCTACGAGCAGTACTTC CASSPPGQTLYEQYF
TRBJ2-1 TRBV5-1 TRBD2 NA TGCGCCAGCAGGCCCCCTGGGAGCGGGGGGCTCAATGAGCAGTTCTTC CASRPPGSGGLNEQFF
TRBJ2-7 TRBV6-1 NA NA TGTGCCAGCAGTGAAGGCGCAACCTACGAGCAGTACTTC CASSEGATYEQYF
TRBJ1-6 TRBV7-9 NA NA TGTGCCAGCAGCTTAGAAGGTTTTAATTCACCCCTCCACTTT CASSLEGFNSPLHF
TRBJ1-1 TRBV4-2 NA few TGTGCCAGCAGCGCGTTTGGACAAAGAGGTGAAGCTTTCTTT CASSAFGQRGEAFF
TRBJ2-3 TRBV5-4 NA NA TGTGCCAGCAGCTTGGAAGGAGGTTGGCGGGATACGCAGTATTTT CASSLEGGWRDTQYF
TRBJ1-3 TRBV7-2 NA few TGTGCCAGCAGCTTTGACGGGACAACTGGAAACACCATATATTTT CASSFDGTTGNTIYF
TRBJ2-2 TRBV5-8 NA once TGTGCCAGCAGCTTGGACATTAGGGGAACCGGGGAGCTGTTTTTT CASSLDIRGTGELFF
TRBJ2-3 TRBV2 NA NA TGTGCCAGCAGTGAAATGCAGGGAAGCACAGATACGCAGTATTTT CASSEMQGSTDTQYF
TRBJ2-3 TRBV5-8 TRBD2 NA TGTGCCAGCAGCTACCACGGGAGGACCAGCACAGATACGCAGTATTTT CASSYHGRTSTDTQYF
TRBJ2-1 TRBV5-1 TRBD1 NA TGCGCCAGCAGCGCGCGGACAGGGTGGGACGCGGCTGAGCAGTTCTTC CASSARTGWDAAEQFF
TRBJ1-3 TRBV6-6 NA NA TGTGCCAGCAGTTACTCGGGGGGGCCCTCTGGAAACACCATATATTTT CASSYSGGPSGNTIYF
TRBJ2-4 TRBV19 TRBD1 NA TGTGCCAGTAGTACCCGGACAGGCTTAGCCAAAAACATTCAGTACTTC CASSTRTGLAKNIQYF
TRBJ2-3 TRBV7-8 NA once TGTGCCAGCTCCGCCACGGTAGCAGATACGCAGTATTTT CASSATVADTQYF
TRBJ2-1 TRBV30 TRBD2 NA TGTGCCTCCAATCCCGGGACTAGCGGAAGCTCCTACAATGAGCAGTTCTTC CASNPGTSGSSYNEQFF
TRBJ1-6 TRBV30 NA NA TGTGCCTGGAGTGTGTCCTGGCAGGGGCCTACCTATAATTCACCCCTCCACTTT CAWSVSWQGPTYNSPLHF
TRBJ1-5 TRBV19 TRBD1 NA TGTGCCAGTAGTCCCGATGGACAGGGGGGTCAGCCCCAGCATTTT CASSPDGQGGQPQHF
TRBJ2-5 TRBV19 TRBD2 NA TGTGCCAGTACTTATCGGGGGGTTCAAGAGACCCAGTACTTC CASTYRGVQETQYF